The 18 T cell receptor beta chains below were found in one sample sequenced in a study of blood T cells in healthy people across ages. Together with a sample-barcoded 5' primer, a J-beta primer mix was included in a second PCR lasting roughly 6 to 12 cycles. Via MiXCR, TCRdb re-called the 5' RACE reads, giving one row per CDR3 protein. The sample includes more than 700,000 distinct CDR3 sequences, 40% to 65% seen only once; the top ten take 40% to 50%. What was sequenced was blood. All receptors derive from a man of 80 years or more in good health.

This sequence joins TRBV20-1 and TRBJ2-7; D is perhaps TRBD1 (6 bases). The CDR3 covers 16 residues. Germline CDR1 is DFQATT and CDR2 is SNEGSKA (reference sequence). V was trimmed by 4 bases and J by 3 bases, leaving 22 bases between them. For the CDR3, the DNA is TGCAGTGCTATAGACAGGACATACTCATCGGACTACGAGCAGTACTTC. Residues: CSAIDRTYSSDYEQYF.

The V gene is TRBV12-3 or TRBV12-4, the J gene TRBJ2-1; D is unresolved. V lost 7 bases to trimming and J lost 8 bases, with 12 bases between them. The CDR3 totals 12 residues. The CDR3 region has the DNA TGTGCCAGCACCACCGGCCGAGATGAGCAGTTCTTC. Translated: CASTTGRDEQFF.

This chain links TRBV29-1 with TRBJ2-1, with no clear D. Trimming removed 8 bases at V and 4 bases at J, with 15 bases between. The CDR3 is 13 residues long. The germline V gene encodes CDR1 SQVTM and CDR2 ANQGSEA. DNA for the CDR3: TGCAGCATGACCGGAACCAAATACAATGAGCAGTTCTTC. It encodes CSMTGTKYNEQFF.

This clonotype was detected only a few times. The V and J genes are TRBV29-1 and TRBJ1-2, with a weak D call TRBD1 (6 bases). The V gene's germline CDR1 is SQVTM and CDR2 ANQGSEA. V was cut by 0 bases and J by 8 bases, with 7 bases left in between. This CDR3 has 11 residues. In DNA, the CDR3 is TGCAGCGTTGAAGAGGGGGGCGGCTACACCTTC. As protein: CSVEEGGGYTF.

The CDR3 bases are TGCAGCGCCGGGACTAGCGGGACGGAGAGCTCCTACAATGAGCAGTTCTTC. Translation gives CSAGTSGTESSYNEQFF. The V call is TRBV20-1, the J call TRBJ2-1, with 13 bases matching TRBD2. The germline V gene has CDR1 DFQATT and CDR2 SNEGSKA (reference sequence). This CDR3 has 17 amino acids.

The chain carries TRBV4-1 and TRBJ2-4; 14 bases map to TRBD2. V was clipped by 1 base and J by 14 bases; unmatched bases: 10. The V gene's germline CDR1 is MGHRA and CDR2 YSYEKL. CDR3 length equals 16 residues. The CDR3: CASSQVIGTSGRWKYF. CDR3 bases: TGCGCCAGCAGCCAAGTTATCGGGACTAGCGGGAGATGGAAGTACTTC.

This sequence joins TRBV20-1 and TRBJ1-1; D is unresolved. The germline V gene encodes CDR1 DFQATT and CDR2 SNEGSKA (reference sequence). V lost 2 bases to trimming and J lost 1 base, with 8 bases between them. The length of the CDR3 is 13 residues. The CDR3 region is CSARQDPNTEAFF. DNA of the CDR3: TGCAGTGCTAGACAGGACCCGAACACTGAAGCTTTCTTT.

This chain uses TRBV6-5 with TRBJ2-5; the match to TRBD1 covers 11 bases. CDR1 and CDR2 (germline): MNHEY, SVGAGI. V trimming: 5 bases; J trimming: 4 bases; junction bases outside the gene matches: 6. CDR3 length equals 15 residues. CDR3 nucleotides: TGTGCCAGCAGTCCTGGGACAGGGGGGACAGAGACCCAGTACTTC. Its protein is CASSPGTGGTETQYF.

This clonotype appeared a single time. The V and J genes are TRBV20-1 and TRBJ2-1; a possible D gene is TRBD2 (5 bases). V dropped 1 base and J dropped 0 bases, with 10 bases sitting between them. Germline V gene data show CDR1 as DFQATT and CDR2 as SNEGSKA (reference sequence). This CDR3 is built from 15 residues. The chain's CDR3 is CSARVRGSSYNEQFF. The CDR3, as DNA: TGCAGTGCTAGAGTCCGGGGTAGCTCCTACAATGAGCAGTTCTTC.

The V and J genes are TRBV20-1 and TRBJ2-1; TRBD2 agrees at 9 bases. Germline values: CDR1 DFQATT, CDR2 SNEGSKA (reference sequence). After removal of 6 bases from V and 7 bases from J, the junction contained 13 bases not matched to a gene. This CDR3 has 15 amino acids. CDR3 region: CSARSGTSRRNEQFF. The CDR3 bases are TGCAGTGCCAGATCCGGGACTAGCAGGAGAAATGAGCAGTTCTTC.

This rearrangement joins TRBV18 to TRBJ2-1, with D possibly being TRBD2 (6 bases). The CDR3 runs to 15 residues. Trimming pared 4 bases from V and 3 bases from J, leaving 13 bases between. From germline, CDR1 is KGHSH and CDR2 LQKENI. CDR3 nucleotides: TGTGCCAGCTCACTGGCGGGGTTCGGCTACAATGAGCAGTTCTTC. Its translation: CASSLAGFGYNEQFF.

This clonotype appeared a few times. The rearrangement joins TRBV5-6 to TRBJ2-1; 11 bases match TRBD1. The CDR3 covers 16 residues. Germline trimming cut 7 bases from V and 4 bases from J; bases unmatched to any gene: 10. Germline CDR1 and CDR2: SGHDT and YYEEEE. CDR3 protein: CASVITGTGGYNEQFF. CDR3 nucleotides: TGTGCCAGCGTCATTACCGGGACAGGGGGATACAATGAGCAGTTCTTC.

The chain combines TRBV3-1 with TRBJ1-4; D gene ambiguous. The germline CDR1 and CDR2 sequences are LGHDT and YNNKEL (reference sequence). V was clipped by 5 bases and J by 8 bases, with 12 bases between them. This CDR3 spans 13 amino acids. CDR3 sequence reads: CASSAQLREKLFF. Here the CDR3 DNA reads TGTGCCAGCAGCGCGCAACTCCGGGAAAAACTGTTTTTT.

This rearrangement joins TRBV6-1 to TRBJ1-2; D gene unclear. There are 13 residues in the CDR3. Germline CDR1 and CDR2: MNHNS and SASEGT. Trimming left V 7 bases short and J 1 base short, with 10 bases between. This CDR3 reads CASNRGINYGYTF. CDR3 DNA sequence: TGTGCCAGCAACCGAGGGATTAACTATGGCTACACCTTC.

This chain connects TRBV11-3 to TRBJ1-5; the D gene is possibly TRBD1 (5 bases). The CDR3 contains 16 residues. With 5 bases removed from V and 3 bases from J, the gap between germline ends came to 17 bases. The germline V gene encodes CDR1 SGHNT and CDR2 YENEEA. The CDR3 DNA follows: TGTGCCAGCAGCCACCGGGGCCTATCCCCCAATCAGCCCCAGCATTTT. This encodes CASSHRGLSPNQPQHF. The full variable domain, its missing parts supplied by reference TRBV11-3 and TRBJ1-5, is EAGVVQSPRYKIIEKKQPVAFWCNPISGHNTLYWYLQNLGQGPELLIRYENEEAVDDSQLPKDRFSAERLKGVDSTLKIQPAELGDSAVYLCASSHRGLSPNQPQHFGDGTRLSIL.

The J gene is TRBJ1-1, the V gene TRBV15; D is uncertain. The germline CDR1 and CDR2 sequences are LNHNV and YYDKDF (reference sequence). Trimming shortened V by 0 bases and J by 6 bases, and 11 bases separated the two germline ends. The CDR3 has 14 amino acids. The CDR3 sequence: CATSRDRGSAEAFF. DNA of the CDR3: TGTGCCACCAGCAGAGATCGGGGTAGCGCTGAAGCTTTCTTT.

The rearrangement links TRBV7-9 to TRBJ2-1, with 8 bases matching TRBD2. Germline V gene sequence: CDR1 SEHNR, CDR2 FQNEAQ (reference sequence). The CDR3 has 16 residues. V lost 4 bases to trimming and J lost 8 bases; unmatched junction nucleotides: 13. In DNA form, the CDR3 reads TGTGCCAGCAGCTCAACCCGCCCCGGACTAGCCCATGAGCAGTTCTTC. Its translation: CASSSTRPGLAHEQFF.

The chain recombines TRBV27 with TRBJ2-1; unclear D gene. Trimming removed 2 bases at V and 0 bases at J, with 14 bases between. This CDR3 has 17 amino acids. Germline V gene lookup returns CDR1 MNHEY and CDR2 SMNVEV (reference sequence). The CDR3, as DNA: TGTGCCAGCAGTTTAGCGCTTGGGGATAGCTCCTACAATGAGCAGTTCTTC. Protein product: CASSLALGDSSYNEQFF.